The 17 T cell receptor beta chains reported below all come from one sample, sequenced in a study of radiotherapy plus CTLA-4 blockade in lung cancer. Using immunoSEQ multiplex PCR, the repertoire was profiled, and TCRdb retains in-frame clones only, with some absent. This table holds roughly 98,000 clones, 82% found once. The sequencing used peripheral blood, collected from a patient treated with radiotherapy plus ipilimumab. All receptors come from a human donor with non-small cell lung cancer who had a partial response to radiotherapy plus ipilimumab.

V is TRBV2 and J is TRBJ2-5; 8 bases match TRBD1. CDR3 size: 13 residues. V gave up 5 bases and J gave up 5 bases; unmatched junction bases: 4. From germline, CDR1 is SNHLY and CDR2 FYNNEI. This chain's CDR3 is CASSLRGHETQYF. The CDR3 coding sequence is TGTGCCAGCAGTCTCAGGGGGCATGAGACCCAGTACTTC.

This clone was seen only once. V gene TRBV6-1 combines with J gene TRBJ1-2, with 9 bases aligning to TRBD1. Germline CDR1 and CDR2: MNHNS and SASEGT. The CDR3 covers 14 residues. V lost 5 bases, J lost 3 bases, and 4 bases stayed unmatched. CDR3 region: CASSQDRGDYGYTF. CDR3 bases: TGTGCCAGCAGTCAGGACAGGGGTGACTATGGCTACACCTTC.

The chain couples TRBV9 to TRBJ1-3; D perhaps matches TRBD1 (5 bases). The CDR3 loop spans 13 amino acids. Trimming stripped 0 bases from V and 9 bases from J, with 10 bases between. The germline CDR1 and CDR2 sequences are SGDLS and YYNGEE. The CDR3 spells CASSVEGVSTIYF. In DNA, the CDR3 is TGTGCCAGCAGCGTAGAAGGGGTAAGCACCATATATTTT.

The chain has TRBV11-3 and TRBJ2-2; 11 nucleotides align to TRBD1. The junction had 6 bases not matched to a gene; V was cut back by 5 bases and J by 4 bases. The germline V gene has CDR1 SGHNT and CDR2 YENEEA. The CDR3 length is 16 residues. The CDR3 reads CASSPDRGRGTGELFF. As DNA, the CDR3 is TGTGCCAGCAGCCCGGACAGGGGGCGCGGCACCGGGGAGCTGTTTTTT.

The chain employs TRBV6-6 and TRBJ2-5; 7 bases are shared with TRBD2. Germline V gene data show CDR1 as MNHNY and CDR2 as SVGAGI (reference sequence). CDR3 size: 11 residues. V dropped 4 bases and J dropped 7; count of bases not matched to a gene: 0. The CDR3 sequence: CASSSSGTQYF. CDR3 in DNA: TGTGCCAGCAGTTCTAGCGGGACCCAGTACTTC.

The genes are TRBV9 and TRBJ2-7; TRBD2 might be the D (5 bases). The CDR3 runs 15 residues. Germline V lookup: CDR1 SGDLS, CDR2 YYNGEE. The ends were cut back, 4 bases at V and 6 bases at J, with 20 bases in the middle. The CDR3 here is CASSTHGPGGGEQYF. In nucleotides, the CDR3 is TGTGCCAGCAGCACACACGGTCCTGGAGGCGGCGAGCAGTACTTC.

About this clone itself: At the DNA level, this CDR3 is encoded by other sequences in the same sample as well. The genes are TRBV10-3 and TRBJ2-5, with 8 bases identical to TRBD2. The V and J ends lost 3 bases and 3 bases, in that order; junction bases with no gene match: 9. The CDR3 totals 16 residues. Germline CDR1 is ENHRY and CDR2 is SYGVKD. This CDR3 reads CAISDPGTSQKETQYF. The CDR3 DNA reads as TGTGCCATCAGTGACCCCGGGACTAGTCAGAAAGAGACCCAGTACTTC.

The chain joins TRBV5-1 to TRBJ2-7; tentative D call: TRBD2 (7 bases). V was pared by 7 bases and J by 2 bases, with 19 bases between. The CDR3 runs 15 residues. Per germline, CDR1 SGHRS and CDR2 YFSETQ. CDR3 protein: CASQRGGRSTYEQYF. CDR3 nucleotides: TGCGCCAGCCAGAGGGGGGGCAGGAGCACCTACGAGCAGTACTTC.

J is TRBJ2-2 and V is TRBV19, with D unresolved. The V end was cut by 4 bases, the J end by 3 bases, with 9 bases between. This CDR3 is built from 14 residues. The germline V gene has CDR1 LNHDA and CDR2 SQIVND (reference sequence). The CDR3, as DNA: TGTGCCAGTAGTAGGTCCAGATACACCGGGGAGCTGTTTTTT. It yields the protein CASSRSRYTGELFF.

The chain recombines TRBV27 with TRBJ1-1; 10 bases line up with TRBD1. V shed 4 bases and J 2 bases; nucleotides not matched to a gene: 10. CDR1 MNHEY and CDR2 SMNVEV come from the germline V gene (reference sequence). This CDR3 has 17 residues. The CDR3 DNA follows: TGTGCCAGCAGTTCCCGACAGGGGGCAAGGTCAAACACTGAAGCTTTCTTT. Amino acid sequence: CASSSRQGARSNTEAFF.

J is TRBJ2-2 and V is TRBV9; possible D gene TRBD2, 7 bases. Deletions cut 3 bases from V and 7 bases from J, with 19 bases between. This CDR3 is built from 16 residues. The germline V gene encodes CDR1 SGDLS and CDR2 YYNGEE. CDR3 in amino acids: CASSALGASGIGELFF. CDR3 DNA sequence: TGTGCCAGCAGCGCCCTGGGGGCTAGCGGTATCGGGGAGCTGTTTTTT.

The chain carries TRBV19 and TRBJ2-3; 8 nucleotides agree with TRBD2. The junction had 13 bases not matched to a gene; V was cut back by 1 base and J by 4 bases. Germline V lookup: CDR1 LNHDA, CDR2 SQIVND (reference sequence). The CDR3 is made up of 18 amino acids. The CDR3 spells CASSIAQIGAGGSDTQYF. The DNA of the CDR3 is TGTGCCAGTAGTATAGCCCAGATCGGGGCGGGAGGATCAGATACGCAGTATTTT.

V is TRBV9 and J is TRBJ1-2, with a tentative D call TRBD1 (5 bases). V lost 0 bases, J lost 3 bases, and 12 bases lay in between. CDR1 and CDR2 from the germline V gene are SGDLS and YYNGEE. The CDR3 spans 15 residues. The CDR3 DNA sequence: TGTGCCAGCAGCGTAGATAACAGGCCCGACTATGGCTACACCTTC. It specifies CASSVDNRPDYGYTF.

CDR3 loop: CASSGQGRETQYF. CDR3 bases: TGTGCCAGCAGTGGACAGGGTAGAGAGACCCAGTACTTC. The chain links TRBV25-1 to TRBJ2-5, with TRBD1 matching over 7 bases. Germline V gene sequence: CDR1 MGHDK, CDR2 SYGVNS. Unmatched junction bases numbered 3, after V lost 4 bases and J lost 4 bases. This CDR3 has 13 amino acids.

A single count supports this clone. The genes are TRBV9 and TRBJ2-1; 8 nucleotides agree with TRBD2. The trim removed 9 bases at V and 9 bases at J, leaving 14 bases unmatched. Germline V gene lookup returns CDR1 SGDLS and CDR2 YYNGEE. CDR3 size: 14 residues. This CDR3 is CATLKRERGSEQFF. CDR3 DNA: TGTGCCACACTTAAGCGGGAGAGAGGGAGTGAGCAGTTCTTC.

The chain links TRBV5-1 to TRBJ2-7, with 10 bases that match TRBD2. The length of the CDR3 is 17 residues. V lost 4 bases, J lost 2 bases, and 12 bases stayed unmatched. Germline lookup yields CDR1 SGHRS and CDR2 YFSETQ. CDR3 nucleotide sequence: TGCGCCAGCAGCCGGCCCGCTACCGGGACTAGCGCCTACGAGCAGTACTTC. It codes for CASSRPATGTSAYEQYF.

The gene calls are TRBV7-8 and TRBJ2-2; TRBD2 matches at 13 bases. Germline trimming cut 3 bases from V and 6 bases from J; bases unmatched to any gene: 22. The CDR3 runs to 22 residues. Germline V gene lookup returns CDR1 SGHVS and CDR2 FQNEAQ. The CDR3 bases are TGTGCCAGCAGCTTGTCCACTGCCCCTACACTAGCGGGAGGGAGAACGGCCGGGGAGCTGTTTTTT. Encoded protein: CASSLSTAPTLAGGRTAGELFF.